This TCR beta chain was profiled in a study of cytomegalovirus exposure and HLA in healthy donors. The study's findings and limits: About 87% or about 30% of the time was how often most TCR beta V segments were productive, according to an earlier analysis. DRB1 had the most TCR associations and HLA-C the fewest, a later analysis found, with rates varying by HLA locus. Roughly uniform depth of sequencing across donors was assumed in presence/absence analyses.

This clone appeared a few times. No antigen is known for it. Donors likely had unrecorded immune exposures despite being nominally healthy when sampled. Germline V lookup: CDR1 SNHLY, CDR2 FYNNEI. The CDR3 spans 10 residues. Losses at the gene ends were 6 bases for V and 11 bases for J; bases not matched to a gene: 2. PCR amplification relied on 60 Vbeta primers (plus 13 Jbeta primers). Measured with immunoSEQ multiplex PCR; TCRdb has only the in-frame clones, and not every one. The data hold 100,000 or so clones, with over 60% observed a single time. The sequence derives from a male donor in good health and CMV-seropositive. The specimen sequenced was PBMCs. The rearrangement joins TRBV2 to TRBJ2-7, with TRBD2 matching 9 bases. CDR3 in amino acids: CASRRLAEYF. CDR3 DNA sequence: TGTGCCAGCAGAAGACTAGCGGAGTACTTC.